Below are 22 T cell receptor beta chains sequenced from a single sample in a study of graft-versus-host responses after intestinal transplantation. Generated by immunoSEQ multiplex PCR, the TCRdb table keeps only in-frame clones and is missing some. Here the sample spans approximately 21,000 clones, about 57% being singletons. The sample in question was alloreactive CD4+ T cells from a mixed lymphocyte reaction culture, obtained before intestinal transplant. Described subset: CFSE-low proliferating T cells sorted from approximately 6-day pre-transplant mixed lymphocyte reaction (GvH or HvG direction). The receptors were gathered from a human patient who received an intestinal transplant.

The CDR3 loop is CASSARGFGSGANVLTF. CDR3 DNA: TGTGCCAGCAGCGCTCGCGGCTTCGGCTCTGGGGCCAACGTCCTGACTTTC. The chain combines TRBV7-9 with TRBJ2-6; D call uncertain. This CDR3 is 17 amino acids long. V lost 5 bases and J 0 bases, leaving 14 bases between the germline ends. Looked up from germline, CDR1 is SEHNR and CDR2 is FQNEAQ (reference sequence).

This clone was observed a handful of times. The gene calls are TRBV2 and TRBJ1-4; a possible D gene is TRBD1 (6 bases). Germline V gene lookup returns CDR1 SNHLY and CDR2 FYNNEI. V was clipped by 4 bases and J by 4 bases, with 10 bases between them. The CDR3 covers 14 residues. The CDR3 sequence is CASSVQGLNEKLFF. The CDR3 bases are TGTGCCAGCAGTGTACAGGGCCTTAATGAAAAACTGTTTTTT.

In this sample, this clone turned up once. The chain recombines TRBV5-1 with TRBJ2-1; 7 nucleotides line up with TRBD2. Trimming removed 5 bases from V and 4 bases from J; junction bases left unmatched: 9. The CDR3 extends over 15 amino acids. Germline V gives CDR1 SGHRS, CDR2 YFSETQ. The CDR3 is CASSWGAGSYNEQFF. The CDR3, as DNA: TGCGCCAGCAGTTGGGGAGCGGGATCGTACAATGAGCAGTTCTTC. Together with reference TRBV5-1 and TRBJ2-1, the CDR3 gives the full variable domain: KAGVTQTPRYLIKTRGQQVTLSCSPISGHRSVSWYQQTPGQGLQFLFEYFSETQRNKGNFPGRFSGRQFSNSRSEMNVSTLELGDSALYLCASSWGAGSYNEQFFGPGTRLTVL.

The chain employs TRBV9 and TRBJ2-7; 7 bases align to TRBD2. This CDR3 is 16 amino acids long. Germline CDR1 SGDLS, CDR2 YYNGEE. J gave up 2 bases and V 3 bases, and 11 bases lay outside the gene matches. CDR3 in amino acids: CASSEDTGTTAYEQYF. CDR3 nucleotides: TGTGCCAGCAGCGAAGATACCGGGACTACGGCCTACGAGCAGTACTTC.

V gene TRBV13 combines with J gene TRBJ2-3; 8 positions match TRBD2. Germline-derived CDR1 and CDR2 are PRHDT and FYEKMQ (reference sequence). CDR3 size: 16 residues. The junction had 7 bases not matched to a gene; V was cut back by 5 bases and J by 0 bases. This CDR3 reads CASSTGLGTSTDTQYF. The CDR3 nucleotides read TGTGCCAGCAGCACGGGACTAGGGACTAGCACAGATACGCAGTATTTT.

The chain has TRBV30 and TRBJ1-3; D is possibly TRBD1 (6 bases). The V end was cut by 8 bases, the J end by 2 bases, with 13 bases between. CDR1 is GTSNPN, CDR2 SVGIG, per germline (reference sequence). The length of the CDR3 is 13 residues. Written as DNA, the CDR3 is TGTGCCGGGACAAAAGGGGCTGGAAACACCATATATTTT. Protein: CAGTKGAGNTIYF.

V usage is TRBV19 and J usage is TRBJ1-2, with D uncertain. Germline-derived CDR1 and CDR2 are LNHDA and SQIVND (reference sequence). This CDR3 comprises 15 residues. Trimming stripped 5 bases from V and 4 bases from J, with 17 bases between. CDR3 coding DNA: TGTGCCAGTAGTGGGAACGGGGTAGCCTTCTATGGCTACACCTTC. This codes for CASSGNGVAFYGYTF. The full variable domain, in which reference TRBV19 and TRBJ1-2 provide the parts outside the CDR3, is DGGITQSPKYLFRKEGQNVTLSCEQNLNHDAMYWYRQDPGQGLRLIYYSQIVNDFQKGDIAEGYSVSREKKESFPLTVTSAQKNPTAFYLCASSGNGVAFYGYTFGSGTRLTVV.

The chain recombines TRBV7-9 with TRBJ2-7; D is unclear. Germline lookup yields CDR1 SEHNR and CDR2 FQNEAQ (reference sequence). The CDR3 sequence is 15 residues long. V lost 5 bases and J lost 2, with 16 bases in between. CDR3 nucleotides: TGTGCCAGCAGCCCCTGGGCCGGATCGACCTACGAGCAGTACTTC. Translation: CASSPWAGSTYEQYF.

The chain carries TRBV6-5 and TRBJ2-4; 9 nucleotides align to TRBD2. The V and J ends lost 0 bases and 7 bases, in that order; junction bases with no gene match: 4. Germline V gene sequence: CDR1 MNHEY, CDR2 SVGAGI. The CDR3 loop spans 15 amino acids. The CDR3 DNA is TGTGCCAGCAGTTACTCCGGGACTAGCCTCAACATTCAGTACTTC. This gives the protein CASSYSGTSLNIQYF.

The rearrangement links TRBV4-2 to TRBJ1-5, with a tentative D call TRBD1 (5 bases). V was clipped by 0 bases and J by 1 base, with 10 bases between them. In germline, CDR1 is LGHNA, CDR2 YNFKEQ. This CDR3 contains 16 residues. Here the CDR3 reads CASSQEGGRSNQPQHF. CDR3 nucleotides: TGTGCCAGCAGCCAAGAGGGGGGAAGGAGCAATCAGCCCCAGCATTTT.

V and J are TRBV19 and TRBJ2-2, with 11 bases aligning to TRBD1. V was pared by 8 bases and J by 0 bases, with 8 bases of the junction left unmatched. Germline V gives CDR1 LNHDA, CDR2 SQIVND (reference sequence). This CDR3 contains 17 residues. Here the CDR3 DNA reads TGTGCCAGTTCTACCGGGACAGGGGGTTCGAACACCGGGGAGCTGTTTTTT. Residues: CASSTGTGGSNTGELFF.

The sample holds a few counts of this clone. The CDR3 reads CASSLEGVTQYF. DNA of the CDR3: TGTGCCAGCAGCTTAGAGGGGGTGACCCAGTACTTC. The V and J genes are TRBV7-2 and TRBJ2-5; D is perhaps TRBD1 (6 bases). The V end was cut by 1 base, the J end by 7 bases, with 7 bases between. This CDR3 is built from 12 residues. Germline loops: CDR1 SGHTA, CDR2 FQGNSA.

The rearrangement joins TRBV28 to TRBJ1-1; possibly TRBD1 for D (6 bases). Germline loops: CDR1 MDHEN, CDR2 SYDVKM. Trimming left V 8 bases short and J 4 bases short, with 20 bases between. This CDR3 contains 15 residues. CDR3 nucleotides: TGTGCCAGCCTCACCGCGGGGGCAGGGACCACTGAAGCTTTCTTT. This translates into CASLTAGAGTTEAFF.

The chain has TRBV6-5 and TRBJ1-2; possible D gene TRBD1, 5 bases. V was pared by 6 bases and J by 5 bases, with 13 bases between. The CDR3 length is 13 residues. Per germline, CDR1 MNHEY and CDR2 SVGAGI. The CDR3 coding sequence is TGTGCCAGCAGACTCCCGGGGGGGTATGGCTACACCTTC. It is translated as CASRLPGGYGYTF.

This chain joins TRBV28 and TRBJ2-4; D is undetermined. The germline gives CDR1 MDHEN, CDR2 SYDVKM. The CDR3 has 14 amino acids. Trimming cost V 6 bases and J 3 bases, with 12 bases left between them. The CDR3, as DNA: TGTGCCAGCAGGCCCGAGGCCCTCAAAAACATTCAGTACTTC. Translation gives CASRPEALKNIQYF.

This clone was detected only a few times. The V call is TRBV4-3, the J call TRBJ2-2, with 12 bases aligning to TRBD2. This CDR3 contains 15 residues. CDR1 LGHNA and CDR2 YSLEER come from the germline V gene. V was pared by 2 bases and J by 9 bases, with 4 bases of the junction left unmatched. CDR3 sequence reads: CASSQTSGGPRELFF. The CDR3 nucleotides read TGCGCCAGCAGCCAAACTAGCGGGGGGCCCCGGGAGCTGTTTTTT.

CDR3 loop: CATSLLSGVAAGYTF. The CDR3 nucleotides read TGTGCCACGTCACTCCTCAGCGGGGTTGCGGCTGGCTACACCTTC. The chain joins TRBV6-1 to TRBJ1-2; D is ambiguous. The V and J ends lost 10 bases and 7 bases respectively, with 25 bases between them. The CDR3 has 15 amino acids. The germline V gene encodes CDR1 MNHNS and CDR2 SASEGT.

This clone is medium-sized within its sample. This chain links TRBV25-1 with TRBJ1-2, with D tentatively TRBD1 (5 bases). Germline assignment: CDR1 MGHDK and CDR2 SYGVNS. Trimming removed 6 bases from V and 4 bases from J, with 15 bases in between. The CDR3 covers 14 residues. The CDR3 spells CASSDNRISYGYTF. The DNA of the CDR3 is TGTGCCAGCAGCGATAACAGGATTAGCTATGGCTACACCTTC.

The chain couples TRBV7-3 to TRBJ2-1; D perhaps matches TRBD2 (5 bases). The germline V and J ends were trimmed by 5 bases and 5 bases, with 22 bases remaining between them. Germline V gene lookup returns CDR1 SGHTA and CDR2 FQGTGA. The CDR3 has 17 residues. CDR3 DNA sequence: TGTGCCAGCAGCCCACAAAGCGGCGCTAGACGTCACAATGAGCAGTTCTTC. Translated, it gives CASSPQSGARRHNEQFF.

Points on this clone: One end of the junction is discordant with germline, which a read error may explain. The rearrangement uses TRBV5-1 and TRBJ2-7; possible D gene TRBD1, 6 bases. Germline-derived CDR1 and CDR2 are SGHRS and YFSETQ. CDR3 size: 14 residues. CDR3 nucleotide sequence: TGCGCGAGCAGGGCAGGGGTCAGCTCCTACGAGCAGTACTTC. This translates into CASRAGVSSYEQYF.

The chain carries TRBV19 and TRBJ2-1, with D maybe TRBD2 (6 bases). The CDR3 length is 14 residues. Germline loops: CDR1 LNHDA, CDR2 SQIVND (reference sequence). Trimming removed 2 bases from V and 1 base from J, with 6 bases in between. The CDR3: CASSILASYNEQFF. The CDR3 DNA sequence: TGTGCCAGTAGTATACTAGCGTCCTACAATGAGCAGTTCTTC.

This clone was found a few times. The chain's CDR3 is CSVVRVTYLAFF. The CDR3 DNA follows: TGCAGCGTCGTCCGGGTCACCTATCTAGCTTTCTTT. V usage is TRBV29-1 and J usage is TRBJ1-1; D is unclear. Germline CDR1 is SQVTM and CDR2 is ANQGSEA. Trimming took off 6 bases at V and 10 bases at J, with 18 bases between the two ends. This CDR3 is built from 12 residues. Variable domain in full (rest from reference TRBV29-1 and TRBJ1-1): SAVISQKPSRDICQRGTSLTIQCQVDSQVTMMFWYRQQPGQSLTLIATANQGSEATYESGFVIDKFPISRPNLTFSTLTVSNMSPEDSSIYLCSVVRVTYLAFFGQGTRLTVV.